Listed below are T cell receptor beta chains from one sample, sequenced in a study of blood T cell repertoires in COVID-19. The repertoire was sequenced with immunoSEQ multiplex PCR; TCRdb's copy has only in-frame clones and lacks some. The table lists nearly 110,000 clones, around 89% of them singletons. Sequencing used peripheral blood. These receptors all stem from a man aged 35-49 years with active or convalescent COVID-19. Both conserved end residues are part of each CDR3. D genes are given only for firm matches. Clone size is not always given. Where it is, it says once, few, many or a class for expanded clones.

>NA|NA|TRBJ2-4|TRBV28
TGTGCCAGCAGTCCAGCGGACAGTTTTACCCAGTACTTC
CASSPADSFTQYF
>NA|NA|TRBJ1-2|TRBV7-2
TGTGCCAGCAGCTTCCAACAGGGATACTATGGCTACACCTTC
CASSFQQGYYGYTF
>NA|once|TRBJ1-4|TRBV2
TGTGCCACCTCCCGGCGGGCGGCAGTCAATAATGAAAAACTGTTTTTT
CATSRRAAVNNEKLFF
>TRBD1|NA|TRBJ2-7|TRBV5-1
TGCGCCAGCAGCCCCGGGACAGGGACCTTAGGGCAGTACTTC
CASSPGTGTLGQYF
>TRBD2|NA|TRBJ2-5|TRBV4-3
TGCGCCAGCAGCCAGGGGACTAGCGGGAGGGAGACCCAGTACTTC
CASSQGTSGRETQYF
>TRBD1|NA|TRBJ1-1|TRBV28
TGTGCCAGCACCTGGGGACAGTTGAACACTGAAGCTTTCTTT
CASTWGQLNTEAFF
>NA|NA|TRBJ2-3|TRBV7-2
TGTGCCAGCAGCTTCCGTCCCCGCCTAGCAGAGGCAGATACGCAGTATTTT
CASSFRPRLAEADTQYF
>NA|NA|TRBJ2-7|TRBV6-4
TGTGCCAGCATGCGCTTGCGGGGTAGTCCCTACGAGCAGTACTTC
CASMRLRGSPYEQYF
>NA|NA|TRBJ2-3|TRBV18
TGTGCCAGCTCTCCGTCTAGACTCGCTAGCACAGATACGCAGTATTTT
CASSPSRLASTDTQYF
>TRBD1|NA|TRBJ1-3|TRBV4-2
TGTGCCAGCAGCCAAAGACAGGGGGCAGGAAACACCATATATTTT
CASSQRQGAGNTIYF
>TRBD2|NA|TRBJ2-1|TRBV10-2
TGCGCCAGCAGTGGACACCCGGGACTAGCGGTTTACAATGAGCAGTTCTTC
CASSGHPGLAVYNEQFF
>TRBD1|NA|TRBJ1-2|TRBV27
TGTGCCAGCAGGGTTAGGACAGGACCCAACTATGGCTACACCTTC
CASRVRTGPNYGYTF
>NA|NA|TRBJ2-1|TRBV19
TGTGCCAGTAGTCCGTCGACAGGCTACAATGAGCAGTTCTTC
CASSPSTGYNEQFF
>TRBD1|NA|TRBJ1-5|TRBV7-8
TGTGCCAGCAGCTGGGGGACAGGGGCCGGGAGCAATCAGCCCCAGCATTTT
CASSWGTGAGSNQPQHF
>TRBD1|NA|TRBJ1-5|TRBV5-1
TGCGCCAGCAGCTTGGGACAGGGCTTCCAGCCCCAGCATTTT
CASSLGQGFQPQHF
>NA|NA|TRBJ2-1|TRBV19
TGTGCCAGTAGTATAGGCGGGGCTTACAATGAGCAGTTCTTC
CASSIGGAYNEQFF
>TRBD1|NA|TRBJ1-2|TRBV7-2
TGTGCCAGCAGCCAAGGGTTGGCCAGGGGGCAGCATGGCTACACCTTC
CASSQGLARGQHGYTF
>NA|once|TRBJ2-2|TRBV28
TGTGCCAGCAGCCCAGGCTACATGAACACCGGGGAGCTGTTTTTT
CASSPGYMNTGELFF
>TRBD2|NA|TRBJ2-3|TRBV9
TGTGCCAGCAGCGTAGCTCTGAGTAGCGGGACCACAGATACGCAGTATTTT
CASSVALSSGTTDTQYF
>NA|NA|TRBJ1-2|TRBV25-1
TGTGCCAGCAGTGAAGGGCCTAACTATGGCTACACCTTC
CASSEGPNYGYTF
>NA|NA|TRBJ1-1|TRBV15
TGTGCCACCAGCAGAACCCGACTACTGAACACTGAAGCTTTCTTT
CATSRTRLLNTEAFF
>NA|NA|TRBJ2-1|TRBV6-2/TRBV6-3
TGTGCCAGCAGTTACTATCCTAGCGTACACAATGAGCAGTTCTTC
CASSYYPSVHNEQFF
>NA|NA|TRBJ1-3|TRBV28
TGTGCCACCACGGCGGTGGAAGCTGGAAACACCATATATTTT
CATTAVEAGNTIYF
>TRBD1|NA|TRBJ2-7|TRBV7-8
TGTGCCAGCAGCTTACCCGAGGGACAGGGTGAAGGGTACGAGCAGTACTTC
CASSLPEGQGEGYEQYF
>NA|NA|TRBJ2-2|TRBV10-1
TGCGCCAGCAGGCGGGGACAGTTTGGGGAGCTGTTTTTT
CASRRGQFGELFF
>NA|few|TRBJ2-2|TRBV7-7
TGTGCCAGCAGCTTAGGTACAGGGACGAGCACCGGGGAGCTGTTTTTT
CASSLGTGTSTGELFF
>TRBD2|once|TRBJ2-5|TRBV24-1
TGTGCCACCAGTGAGCCCGGGACTAGTGGGACCCAGTACTTC
CATSEPGTSGTQYF
>TRBD2|NA|TRBJ2-7|TRBV30
TGTGCCTGGAGTCCCGGGACTAGCGTGTACGAGCAGTACTTC
CAWSPGTSVYEQYF
>TRBD1|NA|TRBJ1-2|TRBV7-6
TGTGCCAGCAGCTTAACTCCGGGACAGGTCTATGGCTACACCTTC
CASSLTPGQVYGYTF
>TRBD1|NA|TRBJ1-4|TRBV25-1
TGTGCCAGCAGGGGGACAGCAACTAATGAAAAACTGTTTTTT
CASRGTATNEKLFF
>NA|NA|TRBJ2-7|TRBV4-3
TGCGCCAGCAGCCAACACTTACATGCAGGGGCCCTATCCTACGAGCAGTACTTC
CASSQHLHAGALSYEQYF
>NA|NA|TRBJ1-6|TRBV3-1/TRBV3-2
TGTGCCAGCAGCCAAGGGGCAGCCACAAATTCACCCCTCCACTTT
CASSQGAATNSPLHF
>NA|NA|TRBJ2-2|TRBV5-1
TGCGCCAGCAGCCTACGGACAGGGAGGGTCGGGGAGCTGTTTTTT
CASSLRTGRVGELFF
>NA|NA|TRBJ2-7|TRBV28
TGTGCCAGCAGTTCAAGAGCCTACGAGCAGTACTTC
CASSSRAYEQYF
>NA|NA|TRBJ2-3|TRBV3-1/TRBV3-2
TGTGCCAGCAGCCAACTGCAAGCCTACACAGATACGCAGTATTTT
CASSQLQAYTDTQYF
>NA|NA|TRBJ2-2|TRBV5-1
TGCGCCAGCAGCTTTGGGATATCGGGGTTTAACACCGGGGAGCTGTTTTTT
CASSFGISGFNTGELFF
>TRBD1|NA|TRBJ1-5|TRBV6-2/TRBV6-3
TGTGCCAGCAGTCCCCAGGACCGGGACAGGGGGCCGCCCCAGCATTTT
CASSPQDRDRGPPQHF
>TRBD2|NA|TRBJ2-2|TRBV5-1
TGCGCCAGCAGCTACACGGGGGGGAACACCGGGGAGCTGTTTTTT
CASSYTGGNTGELFF
>TRBD2|NA|TRBJ2-7|TRBV20-1
TGCAGTGCTAGTTACATGGGACTAGGATCCTACGAGCAGTACTTC
CSASYMGLGSYEQYF
>NA|NA|TRBJ2-7|TRBV6-2/TRBV6-3
TGTGCCAGCAGTTACTCGGGGCAGATAAGCTCCTACGAGCAGTACTTC
CASSYSGQISSYEQYF
>TRBD1|NA|TRBJ2-6|TRBV7-2
TGTGCCAGCAGCTCTTTCGGACAGGGAACTTTTGGGGCCAACGTCCTGACTTTC
CASSSFGQGTFGANVLTF
>TRBD2|once|TRBJ2-7|TRBV4-1
TGCGCCAGCAGCCAAGTTGTGGCTAGCGGGACGGTCGAGCAGTACTTC
CASSQVVASGTVEQYF
>NA|NA|TRBJ1-3|TRBV27
TGTGCCAGCCAGGGGTCCGGGACAAGGATATATTTT
CASQGSGTRIYF
>NA|NA|TRBJ1-1|TRBV6-5
TGTGCCAGCTACTCCGGGCAGGGAACAACTGAAGCTTTCTTT
CASYSGQGTTEAFF
>NA|NA|TRBJ1-4|TRBV4-3
TGCGCCAGCAGCCGATCATCGGGCAGGGGAAAAGCCCAGGTTCGCGAAAAACTGTTTTTT
CASSRSSGRGKAQVREKLFF
>NA|NA|TRBJ1-4|TRBV27
TGTGCCAGCAGTTGGGGGGGAGGAAATGAAAAACTGTTTTTT
CASSWGGGNEKLFF
>NA|NA|TRBJ1-2|TRBV5-1
TGCGCCAGCAGCTTGGAGACAGCCCGTAACTATGGCTACACCTTC
CASSLETARNYGYTF
>TRBD1|NA|TRBJ2-4|TRBV24-1
TGTGCCACCAGTGAAGACAGGGGGCTCGGGGCCAAAAACATTCAGTACTTC
CATSEDRGLGAKNIQYF
>TRBD2|once|TRBJ2-5|TRBV5-1
TGCGCCAGCAGCCTTGCCCCTTTACTAGCGGGAGGAGAGACCCAGTACTTC
CASSLAPLLAGGETQYF
>TRBD1|NA|TRBJ2-7|TRBV5-1
TGCGCCAGCAGCCTTAACCCTGACAGGGGGTCGTACGAGCAGTACTTC
CASSLNPDRGSYEQYF
>TRBD2|NA|TRBJ2-7|TRBV13
TGTGCCAGCAGCCCGCCGATACTAGCGGGAGGGCCGCAGGGATCCGGCGAGCAGTACTTC
CASSPPILAGGPQGSGEQYF